The clone carrying this T cell receptor (beta chain) was observed a single time. These data come from a study of T cell responses to AZD1222 COVID-19 vaccine. Sequencing used immunoSEQ multiplex PCR; TCRdb keeps in-frame clones, though not all of them. The table records some 110,000 clones, more than 70% of them present only once. CDR1 is SGHTA and CDR2 is FQGNSA in the germline V gene. Trimming took 2 bases from V and 7 from J, leaving 26 bases between them. The CDR3 length is 18 residues. The chain carries TRBV7-2 and TRBJ1-2; D gene ambiguous. The material sequenced was peripheral blood, taken 28 days after the second AZD1222 dose. The TCR sequence derives from an adult who received the AZD1222 COVID-19 vaccine. CDR3 in DNA: TGTGCCAGCAGCTTACTCTCGACTCGAGGCAGCTCAAGGTCTGGCTACACCTTC. Amino acid sequence: CASSLLSTRGSSRSGYTF.